This T cell receptor (beta chain) appears in the sequencing data of a study of CD8+CD57+ T cells in acquired aplastic anemia. Trimming left V 5 bases short and J 11 bases short, with 21 bases between. This CDR3 has 14 amino acids. Per germline, CDR1 MGHRA and CDR2 YSYEKL. Concerning this clonotype: Its specificity is unknown.

Study findings and constraints: Between patients and controls, CD8+ Simpson's diversity did not vary significantly.

Profiling that covered TCR beta VDJ and CDR3 relied on genomic DNA as its template. TCRdb re-analysed the reads in MiXCR, keeping a single row per CDR3 protein. The sample includes around 170,000 distinct CDR3 sequences, about three fifths of them seen just once. This TCR came from a human donor in good health. The material sequenced was sorted CD4+, CD8+, or CD8+CD57+ T cells (not recorded which) from PBMCs. This chain links TRBV4-1 with TRBJ1-1, with D perhaps TRBD1 (5 bases). As DNA, the CDR3 is TGCGCCAGCAGCGGCAACCGGGACTCCTATGTGGCTTTCTTT. Protein product: CASSGNRDSYVAFF.